These 7 T cell receptor beta chains originate from one sample sequenced in a study of blood T cell repertoires in COVID-19. Data came from immunoSEQ multiplex PCR; TCRdb stores just in-frame clones and leaves some out. Of about 100,000 clones listed, approximately 81% are singletons. The specimen sequenced was peripheral blood. The source of these receptors is a human donor in a cohort sampled during active COVID-19.

V usage is TRBV5-4 and J usage is TRBJ2-3; D not certain. The germline gives CDR1 SGHNT, CDR2 YYREEE (reference sequence). The CDR3 has 13 amino acids. The V gene lost 2 bases and the J gene lost 3 bases, with 7 bases spanning the gap. CDR3 in DNA: TGTGCCAGCAGCTTAAGAGCTACAGATACGCAGTATTTT. Protein sequence: CASSLRATDTQYF.

CDR3 protein: CASSQAGDLTDTQYF. The CDR3 DNA sequence: TGCGCCAGCAGCCAAGCGGGGGACCTCACAGATACGCAGTATTTT. The chain combines TRBV4-1 with TRBJ2-3; D perhaps matches TRBD2 (6 bases). Germline V gene sequence: CDR1 MGHRA, CDR2 YSYEKL. The CDR3 sequence is 15 residues long. V shed 1 base and J shed 2 bases, with 10 bases lying between them.

J is TRBJ1-2 and V is TRBV6-5; D might be TRBD1 (5 bases). Trimming shortened V by 0 bases and J by 5 bases, and 10 bases separated the two germline ends. The germline V gene encodes CDR1 MNHEY and CDR2 SVGAGI. The CDR3 spans 14 residues. The CDR3 region is CASSYSGGRYGYTF. Here the CDR3 DNA reads TGTGCCAGCAGTTACTCCGGGGGAAGGTATGGCTACACCTTC.

J is TRBJ2-7 and V is TRBV3-1 (or the pseudogene TRBV3-2), with D unclear. CDR3 length: 14 residues. The germline V and J ends were trimmed by 2 bases and 2 bases, with 10 bases remaining between them. The germline V gene encodes CDR1 LGHDT and CDR2 YNNKEL (reference sequence). The CDR3 coding sequence is TGTGCCAGCAGCCAACGGTCCGCCCCCTACGAGCAGTACTTC. It translates to CASSQRSAPYEQYF.

The chain couples TRBV7-8 to TRBJ2-7; 13 positions agree with TRBD2. Germline loops: CDR1 SGHVS, CDR2 FQNEAQ. CDR3 length: 15 residues. Trimming took 3 bases from V and 10 from J; bases not matched to a gene: 9. The CDR3 region has the DNA TGTGCCAGCAGCTTGACTAGCGGGAGGCCGGGAGATCAGTACTTC. Its protein product is CASSLTSGRPGDQYF.

V usage is TRBV6-5 and J usage is TRBJ1-1, with TRBD1 matching over 8 bases. V was pared by 6 bases and J by 3 bases, with 6 bases of the junction left unmatched. CDR1 and CDR2 from the germline V gene are MNHEY and SVGAGI. The CDR3 length is 14 residues. The CDR3 nucleotides are TGTGCCAGCAGCCTGACAGGGGTGGACACTGAAGCTTTCTTT. Its translation: CASSLTGVDTEAFF.

This chain connects TRBV10-3 to TRBJ1-4; D is uncertain. Germline V gene data show CDR1 as ENHRY and CDR2 as SYGVKD. The CDR3 is 14 residues long. Trimming removed 10 bases from V and 1 base from J, with 13 bases in between. The DNA of the CDR3 is TGTGCCACCTCCCCGCACGGAACTAATGAAAAACTGTTTTTT. Its protein is CATSPHGTNEKLFF.